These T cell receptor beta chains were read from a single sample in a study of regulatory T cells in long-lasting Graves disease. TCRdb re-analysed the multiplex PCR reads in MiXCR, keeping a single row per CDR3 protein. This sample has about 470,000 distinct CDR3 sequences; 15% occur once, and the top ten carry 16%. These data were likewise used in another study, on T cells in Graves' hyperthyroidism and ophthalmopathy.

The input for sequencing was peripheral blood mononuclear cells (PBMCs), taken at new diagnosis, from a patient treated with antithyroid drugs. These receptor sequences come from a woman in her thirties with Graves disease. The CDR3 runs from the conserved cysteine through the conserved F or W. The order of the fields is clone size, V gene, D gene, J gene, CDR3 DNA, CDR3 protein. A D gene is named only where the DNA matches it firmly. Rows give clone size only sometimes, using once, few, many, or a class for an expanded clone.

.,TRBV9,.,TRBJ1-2,TGTGCCAGCAGCGCCGACAGGTTGCCTTATGGCTACACCTTC,CASSADRLPYGYTF
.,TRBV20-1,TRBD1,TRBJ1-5,TGCAGTGTACAGGACAGGGGGCACCAGCCCCAGCATTTT,CSVQDRGHQPQHF
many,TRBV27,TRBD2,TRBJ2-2,TGTGCCAGCAGTCCCGGGACTAGCGGATTCACCGGGGAGCTGTTTTTT,CASSPGTSGFTGELFF
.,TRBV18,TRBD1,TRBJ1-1,TGTGCCAGCTCACTAGAGGGACAGTTCGATCTGAACACTGAAGCTTTCTTT,CASSLEGQFDLNTEAFF
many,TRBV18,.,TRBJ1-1,TGTGCCAGCTCACCCTGGAACACTGAAGCTTTCTTT,CASSPWNTEAFF
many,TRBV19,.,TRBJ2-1,TGTGCCAGTAACGGGGGAGAGTGGAATGAGCAGTTCTTC,CASNGGEWNEQFF
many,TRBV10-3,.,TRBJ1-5,TGTGCCATCAGTGAGACCGCAGGGGCAATGAATCAGCCCCAGCATTTT,CAISETAGAMNQPQHF
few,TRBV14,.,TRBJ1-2,TGTGCCAGCAGCCACGGAGGACAAGACTTGAACTATGGCTACACCTTC,CASSHGGQDLNYGYTF
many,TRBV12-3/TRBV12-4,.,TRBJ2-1,TGTGCCAGCAGTCCCGAGGTTGAGCAGTTCTTC,CASSPEVEQFF
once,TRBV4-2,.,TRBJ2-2,TGTGCCAGCAGCCAAGATCGCGGTTACACCGGGGAGCTGTTTTTT,CASSQDRGYTGELFF
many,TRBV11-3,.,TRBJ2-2,TGTGCCAGCAGCTTATTGTCAGTCACCGGGGAGCTGTTTTTT,CASSLLSVTGELFF
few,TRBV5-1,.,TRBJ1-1,TGCGCCAGCCGGACCGGGGGGGCGAACACTGAAGCTTTCTTT,CASRTGGANTEAFF
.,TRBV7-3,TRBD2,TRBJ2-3,TGTGCCAGCAGCTTTAGCGGGAAAAAAGATACGCAGTATTTT,CASSFSGKKDTQYF
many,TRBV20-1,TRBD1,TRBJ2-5,TGCAGTGCTCGACCAGGGGGCTTCGAGACCCAGTACTTC,CSARPGGFETQYF
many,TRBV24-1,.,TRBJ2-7,TGTGCCACCAGTGTAGGCGGGGACGACGAGCAGTACTTC,CATSVGGDDEQYF
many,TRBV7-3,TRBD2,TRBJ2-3,TGTGCCAGCAGCTCTAGCGGGAGCGGGGCAGATACGCAGTATTTT,CASSSSGSGADTQYF
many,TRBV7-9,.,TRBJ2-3,TGCGCCAGCAGACGGGACGACACAGATACGCAGTATTTT,CASRRDDTDTQYF
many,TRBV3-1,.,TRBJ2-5,TGTGCCAGCAGCCAAGCACTAGAACAAGAGACCCAGTACTTC,CASSQALEQETQYF
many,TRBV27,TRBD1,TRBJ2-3,TGTGCCAGCAATATCGGGACAGGGGGTCTTGGAGATACGCAGTATTTT,CASNIGTGGLGDTQYF
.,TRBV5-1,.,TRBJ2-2,TGCGCCAGCAGCTCAAAACAGGGTTATACCGGGGAGCTGTTTTTT,CASSSKQGYTGELFF
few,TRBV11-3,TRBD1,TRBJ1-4,TGTGCCAGCAGCTACTACCCCGCGGTAGGGGACAGTGAAAAACTGTTTTTT,CASSYYPAVGDSEKLFF
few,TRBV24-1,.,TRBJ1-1,TGTGCCACCAGTGAAGCGGGAGGGAAAGCTTTCTTT,CATSEAGGKAFF
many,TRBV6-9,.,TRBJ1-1,TGTGCCAGCAGTTACGCCGACAGTGAAGCTTTCTTT,CASSYADSEAFF
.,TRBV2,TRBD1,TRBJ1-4,TGTGCCAGCAGTGATGACGGGACAGAACCTATCTTGGAAAAACTGTTTTTT,CASSDDGTEPILEKLFF
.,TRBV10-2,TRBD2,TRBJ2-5,TGCGCCAGCTGTGACTTACTAGCGGGCTTCCAAGAGACCCAGTACTTC,CASCDLLAGFQETQYF
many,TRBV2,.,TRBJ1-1,TGTGCCAGCAGTGGAGGCTTATATGGCACTGAAGCTTTCTTT,CASSGGLYGTEAFF
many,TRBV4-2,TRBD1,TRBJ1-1,TGTGCCAGCAGTCGGGACAGCCTGGACACTGAAGCTTTCTTT,CASSRDSLDTEAFF
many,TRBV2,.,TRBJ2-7,TGTGCCAGCAGTGATAGGGCACGCTACGAGCAGTACTTC,CASSDRARYEQYF